The 29 T cell receptor beta chains below come from one sample, sequenced in a study of cytomegalovirus exposure and HLA in healthy donors. Repertoires were generated with immunoSEQ multiplex PCR, while TCRdb's copy carries only in-frame clones and drops some. Of 250,000 or so clones listed, approximately 84% are singletons. Sequencing was done on a sample of PBMCs. These TCRs come from a man younger than 30 in good health and CMV-seropositive.

This sequence joins TRBV19 and TRBJ1-2; D might be TRBD1 (6 bases). Trimming cost V 11 bases and J 8 bases, with 21 bases left between them. The CDR3 is made up of 13 amino acids. CDR1 LNHDA and CDR2 SQIVND come from the germline V gene (reference sequence). This CDR3 reads CAATGGQSLGYTF. The CDR3 region has the DNA TGTGCCGCTACGGGGGGCCAATCTTTGGGCTACACCTTC.

The rearrangement joins TRBV20-1 to TRBJ2-1, with D uncertain. V was clipped by 6 bases and J by 6 bases, with 6 bases between them. Per the germline V gene, CDR1 is DFQATT and CDR2 is SNEGSKA (reference sequence). The CDR3 is made up of 10 amino acids. CDR3 in DNA: TGCAGTGCCGATGGCAATGAGCAGTTCTTC. This gives the protein CSADGNEQFF.

The chain recombines TRBV11-2 with TRBJ2-3, with 8 nucleotides matching TRBD2. Germline V gene sequence: CDR1 SGHAT, CDR2 FQNNGV. This CDR3 is built from 17 residues. After removal of 0 bases from V and 0 bases from J, the junction contained 5 bases not matched to a gene. The CDR3 nucleotides are TGTGCCAGCAGCTTAGATCTAGCGGGTGCTAGCACAGATACGCAGTATTTT. Protein sequence: CASSLDLAGASTDTQYF.

The chain uses TRBV6-5 and TRBJ1-1, with 7 bases lining up with TRBD1. Germline V gene lookup returns CDR1 MNHEY and CDR2 SVGAGI. The CDR3 spans 14 residues. V lost 5 bases, J lost 6 bases, and 9 bases stayed unmatched. The DNA for the CDR3 is TGTGCCAGCAGTCCGTTCAGGGGGTTCCCTGAAGCTTTCTTT. It is translated as CASSPFRGFPEAFF.

The chain couples TRBV7-8 to TRBJ2-2; 10 bases map to TRBD1. The CDR3 runs 16 residues. J gave up 4 bases and V 3 bases, and 5 bases lay outside the gene matches. In germline, CDR1 is SGHVS, CDR2 FQNEAQ. DNA for the CDR3: TGTGCCAGCAGCTTGAGACAGGGGGCGAGCACCGGGGAGCTGTTTTTT. This sequence encodes CASSLRQGASTGELFF.

About this clone itself: The same CDR3 arises from other DNA sequences in this sample as well. The V and J genes are TRBV19 and TRBJ2-1; the D is unclear. Germline V CDR1 and CDR2: LNHDA, SQIVND (reference sequence). CDR3 length equals 14 residues. With 3 bases removed from V and 3 bases from J, the gap between germline ends came to 9 bases. The CDR3 protein is CASSIPSDYNEQFF. The CDR3 DNA is TGTGCCAGTAGTATTCCCAGCGACTACAATGAGCAGTTCTTC. The full variable domain, its missing parts supplied by reference TRBV19 and TRBJ2-1, is DGGITQSPKYLFRKEGQNVTLSCEQNLNHDAMYWYRQDPGQGLRLIYYSQIVNDFQKGDIAEGYSVSREKKESFPLTVTSAQKNPTAFYLCASSIPSDYNEQFFGPGTRLTVL.

As for this clone: Sequence at one end of the junction differs from germline and may be a read error. This rearrangement joins TRBV11-2 to TRBJ2-5; no reliable D call. The V gene's germline CDR1 is SGHAT and CDR2 FQNNGV. The CDR3 loop spans 11 amino acids. CDR3 coding DNA: TGTGCCAGCACCTTATCAGAGACCCAGTACTTC. Its protein is CASTLSETQYF.

The genes are TRBV5-1 and TRBJ1-1; TRBD1 matches at 8 bases. Losses at the gene ends were 5 bases for V and 1 base for J; bases not matched to a gene: 4. CDR1 and CDR2 from the germline V gene are SGHRS and YFSETQ. The CDR3 is made up of 14 amino acids. CDR3 DNA sequence: TGCGCCAGCAGGCAGGGGGCCCCGAACACTGAAGCTTTCTTT. Protein product: CASRQGAPNTEAFF.

The chain is built from TRBV5-4 and TRBJ1-2, with no clear D. Germline assignment: CDR1 SGHNT and CDR2 YYREEE (reference sequence). The germline V and J ends were trimmed by 2 bases and 5 bases, with 13 bases remaining between them. The length of the CDR3 is 14 residues. The CDR3 sequence: CASSLFGVLYGYTF. The CDR3 DNA sequence: TGTGCCAGCAGCTTATTTGGGGTTCTTTATGGCTACACCTTC.

CDR3 DNA: TGCAGCGTTGAACCCGACAGGGGTATTGGTGGCTACACCTTC. It codes for CSVEPDRGIGGYTF. The rearrangement joins TRBV29-1 to TRBJ1-2, with 8 bases fitting TRBD1. The length of the CDR3 is 14 residues. Looked up from germline, CDR1 is SQVTM and CDR2 is ANQGSEA. J gave up 7 bases and V 2 bases, and 9 bases lay outside the gene matches.

The V call is TRBV27, the J call TRBJ1-5, with D uncertain. CDR1 is MNHEY and CDR2 is SMNVEV in the germline V gene (reference sequence). The CDR3 loop spans 13 amino acids. The ends were cut back, 4 bases at V and 10 bases at J, with 14 bases in the middle. The DNA for the CDR3 is TGTGCCAGCAGTTCCAATTGGGCTGGACCCCAGCATTTT. This codes for CASSSNWAGPQHF.

The chain has TRBV27 and TRBJ2-7; 8 bases are a match to TRBD2. Looked up from germline, CDR1 is MNHEY and CDR2 is SMNVEV (reference sequence). J gave up 6 bases and V 4 bases, and 8 bases lay outside the gene matches. This CDR3 contains 14 residues. CDR3 loop: CASSSGLAHGEQYF. CDR3 DNA: TGTGCCAGCAGTTCCGGACTAGCACACGGCGAGCAGTACTTC.

The chain joins TRBV19 to TRBJ1-1, with 9 bases matching TRBD1. After removal of 9 bases from V and 2 bases from J, the junction contained 4 bases not matched to a gene. Germline V gives CDR1 LNHDA, CDR2 SQIVND (reference sequence). This CDR3 contains 13 residues. The CDR3 sequence is CASITGGNTEAFF. CDR3 in DNA: TGTGCCAGCATAACAGGGGGCAACACTGAAGCTTTCTTT.

This chain uses TRBV29-1 with TRBJ2-1, with D maybe TRBD2 (6 bases). This CDR3 is built from 16 residues. V dropped 3 bases and J dropped 0 bases, with 15 bases sitting between them. Germline CDR1 is SQVTM and CDR2 is ANQGSEA. CDR3 in amino acids: CSVEEGSRSSYNEQFF. Written as DNA, the CDR3 is TGCAGCGTTGAGGAGGGGTCTCGGAGCTCCTACAATGAGCAGTTCTTC.

The V and J genes are TRBV27 and TRBJ2-7; TRBD1 matches at 8 bases. The CDR3 contains 13 residues. Germline loops: CDR1 MNHEY, CDR2 SMNVEV (reference sequence). J was trimmed by 6 bases and V by 5 bases; bases with no gene match: 6. The CDR3, as DNA: TGTGCCAGCAGTGATAACACAGGGGGCGAGCAGTACTTC. Its translation is CASSDNTGGEQYF.

The chain links TRBV5-4 to TRBJ1-2; no definite D call. From germline, CDR1 is SGHNT and CDR2 YYREEE (reference sequence). CDR3 length: 16 amino acids. Trimming left V 4 bases short and J 0 bases short, with 16 bases between. CDR3 in amino acids: CASSPATDLPNYGYTF. Written as DNA, the CDR3 is TGTGCCAGCAGCCCTGCAACAGATCTACCTAACTATGGCTACACCTTC. The whole variable domain, remainder taken from reference TRBV5-4 and TRBJ1-2, is ETGVTQSPTHLIKTRGQQVTLRCSSQSGHNTVSWYQQALGQGPQFIFQYYREEENGRGNFPPRFSGLQFPNYSSELNVNALELDDSALYLCASSPATDLPNYGYTFGSGTRLTVV.

This chain links TRBV29-1 with TRBJ2-1, with D perhaps TRBD2 (5 bases). V was cut by 6 bases and J by 15 bases, with 18 bases left in between. Germline CDR1 and CDR2: SQVTM and ANQGSEA. The length of the CDR3 is 11 residues. CDR3 loop: CSVPGERESFF. The CDR3 nucleotides read TGCAGCGTGCCCGGAGAGAGGGAGTCGTTCTTC.

The chain uses TRBV27 and TRBJ2-7; no clear D. This CDR3 contains 13 residues. The ends were cut back, 0 bases at V and 5 bases at J, with 8 bases in the middle. CDR1 MNHEY and CDR2 SMNVEV come from the germline V gene (reference sequence). The CDR3 protein is CASSLSYSHEQYF. CDR3 bases: TGTGCCAGCAGTTTATCCTACAGTCACGAGCAGTACTTC.

This chain joins TRBV19 and TRBJ1-1; D unclear. The germline V and J ends were trimmed by 3 bases and 5 bases, with 13 bases remaining between them. Germline lookup yields CDR1 LNHDA and CDR2 SQIVND (reference sequence). The CDR3 covers 14 residues. CDR3 protein: CASSIDWGRTEAFF. The CDR3 nucleotides read TGTGCCAGTAGTATCGATTGGGGTAGGACTGAAGCTTTCTTT.

The rearrangement joins TRBV7-9 to TRBJ1-1; D call uncertain. Germline loops: CDR1 SEHNR, CDR2 FQNEAQ (reference sequence). This CDR3 comprises 12 residues. V was pared by 1 base and J by 10 bases, with 10 bases between. DNA of the CDR3: TGTGCCAGCAGCTTAGTGGGCCCGGGAGCTTTCTTT. This codes for CASSLVGPGAFF.

The V and J genes are TRBV2 and TRBJ2-3, with TRBD2 as a possible D gene (5 bases). V was clipped by 6 bases and J by 0 bases, with 25 bases between them. Germline V lookup: CDR1 SNHLY, CDR2 FYNNEI. The length of the CDR3 is 19 residues. The CDR3 nucleotides are TGTGCCAGCAGAGCCCCGTTAGCCAGGCTGGGGAGCAGCACAGATACGCAGTATTTT. Protein product: CASRAPLARLGSSTDTQYF. The full variable domain, with the rest looked up from reference TRBV2 and TRBJ2-3, is EPEVTQTPSHQVTQMGQEVILRCVPISNHLYFYWYRQILGQKVEFLVSFYNNEISEKSEIFDDQFSVERPDGSNFTLKIRSTKLEDSAMYFCASRAPLARLGSSTDTQYFGPGTRLTVL.

The chain employs TRBV11-3 and TRBJ2-1; D gene unclear. The CDR3 totals 13 residues. In germline, CDR1 is SGHNT, CDR2 YENEEA. V was shortened by 1 base and J by 9 bases, with 10 bases between the two germline ends. CDR3 bases: TGTGCCAGCAGCTTAGTGCGGTCGACTGAGCAGTTCTTC. Residues: CASSLVRSTEQFF. Supplemented by reference TRBV11-3 and TRBJ2-1, the full variable domain reads EAGVVQSPRYKIIEKKQPVAFWCNPISGHNTLYWYLQNLGQGPELLIRYENEEAVDDSQLPKDRFSAERLKGVDSTLKIQPAELGDSAVYLCASSLVRSTEQFFGPGTRLTVL.

This clone has a single count. The gene calls are TRBV6-5 and TRBJ2-5, with D tentatively TRBD2 (5 bases). In germline, CDR1 is MNHEY, CDR2 SVGAGI. Trimming stripped 1 base from V and 2 bases from J, with 8 bases between. The CDR3 extends over 14 amino acids. The CDR3 DNA reads as TGTGCCAGCAGTTACTTCGGCGGGCAAGAGACCCAGTACTTC. Its protein is CASSYFGGQETQYF.

The rearrangement uses TRBV20-1 and TRBJ2-3; unclear D gene. V shed 4 bases and J shed 14 bases, with 16 bases lying between them. Germline V CDR1 and CDR2: DFQATT, SNEGSKA (reference sequence). This CDR3 comprises 11 residues. The CDR3 here is CSATLARLGYF. As DNA, the CDR3 is TGCAGTGCTACATTAGCCCGCCTCGGGTATTTT.

The V call is TRBV18, the J call TRBJ1-1; tentative D call: TRBD1 (5 bases). V lost 2 bases, J lost 7 bases, and 17 bases lay in between. Germline values: CDR1 KGHSH, CDR2 LQKENI. The CDR3 consists of 15 residues. CDR3 bases: TGTGCCAGCTCACCAATGGGGGGAGCCAAGGTTGAAGCTTTCTTT. Its protein product is CASSPMGGAKVEAFF. The full variable domain, rest sourced from reference TRBV18 and TRBJ1-1, is NAGVMQNPRHLVRRRGQEARLRCSPMKGHSHVYWYRQLPEEGLKFMVYLQKENIIDESGMPKERFSAEFPKEGPSILRIQQVVRGDSAAYFCASSPMGGAKVEAFFGQGTRLTVV.

The chain uses TRBV6-1 and TRBJ2-7; 7 bases fit TRBD2. Trimming at V came to 4 bases and at J to 6 bases, leaving 6 bases not matched to a gene. CDR1 MNHNS and CDR2 SASEGT come from the germline V gene. This CDR3 has 13 residues. CDR3 region: CASSVGGGREQYF. As DNA, the CDR3 is TGTGCCAGCAGTGTGGGGGGAGGGCGCGAGCAGTACTTC.

The J gene is TRBJ2-1, the V gene TRBV5-8; 7 nucleotides align to TRBD1. Germline assignment: CDR1 SGHTS and CDR2 YDEGEE. The V segment lost 4 bases and the J segment 0 bases; nucleotides outside the gene matches: 7. CDR3 size: 16 residues. CDR3 in DNA: TGTGCCAGCAGCGGGACAGTGGCAAGCTCCTACAATGAGCAGTTCTTC. Its protein product is CASSGTVASSYNEQFF.

The chain uses TRBV5-1 and TRBJ2-3; D ambiguous. Germline lookup yields CDR1 SGHRS and CDR2 YFSETQ. Trimming cost V 4 bases and J 2 bases, with 5 bases left between them. The CDR3 spans 12 residues. In nucleotides, the CDR3 is TGCGCCAGCAGCATCAACACAGATACGCAGTATTTT. Translation gives CASSINTDTQYF.

The table lists this clone with a count of one. This rearrangement joins TRBV5-4 to TRBJ1-1, with unresolved D. V gave up 7 bases and J gave up 3 bases, with 13 bases separating them. The CDR3 is made up of 13 amino acids. From germline, CDR1 is SGHNT and CDR2 YYREEE (reference sequence). The CDR3 sequence is CASGKGGDTEAFF. For the CDR3, the DNA is TGTGCCAGCGGGAAGGGCGGAGACACTGAAGCTTTCTTT. Using reference TRBV5-4 and TRBJ1-1 for the parts outside the CDR3, the full variable domain is ETGVTQSPTHLIKTRGQQVTLRCSSQSGHNTVSWYQQALGQGPQFIFQYYREEENGRGNFPPRFSGLQFPNYSSELNVNALELDDSALYLCASGKGGDTEAFFGQGTRLTVV.